The subject of this entry is one T cell receptor beta chain. The antigen remains undetermined. For CDR3 and TCR beta VDJ profiling, genomic DNA was the template used. One entry per CDR3 protein results from TCRdb running MiXCR on the reads. The table lists roughly 170,000 distinct CDR3 sequences, roughly 50% of them singletons. Patients who underwent sequencing had shown CD8+CD57+ cell expansion by flow cytometry. Everyone among the patients had severe acquired aplastic anemia. These data come from a study of CD8+CD57+ T cells in acquired aplastic anemia. Study context: Isolated CD4+ and CD8+ cells, once sorted, yielded DNA averaging roughly 3.2 ug.

CDR1 is MNHNS, CDR2 SASEGT, per germline. V was clipped by 4 bases and J by 2 bases, with 13 bases between them. The CDR3 is made up of 15 amino acids. Study-level results: Patients were compared with controls for CD8+ Simpson's diversity, and no significant difference emerged.

The chain employs TRBV6-1 and TRBJ2-3; possibly TRBD2 for D (5 bases). This clonotype originated in a human donor with aplastic anemia. The specimen was sorted CD4+, CD8+, or CD8+CD57+ T cells (not recorded which) from PBMCs. The DNA for the CDR3 is TGTGCCAGCAGTGCAGGAGCTCTAGCCACAGATACGCAGTATTTT. Residues: CASSAGALATDTQYF.